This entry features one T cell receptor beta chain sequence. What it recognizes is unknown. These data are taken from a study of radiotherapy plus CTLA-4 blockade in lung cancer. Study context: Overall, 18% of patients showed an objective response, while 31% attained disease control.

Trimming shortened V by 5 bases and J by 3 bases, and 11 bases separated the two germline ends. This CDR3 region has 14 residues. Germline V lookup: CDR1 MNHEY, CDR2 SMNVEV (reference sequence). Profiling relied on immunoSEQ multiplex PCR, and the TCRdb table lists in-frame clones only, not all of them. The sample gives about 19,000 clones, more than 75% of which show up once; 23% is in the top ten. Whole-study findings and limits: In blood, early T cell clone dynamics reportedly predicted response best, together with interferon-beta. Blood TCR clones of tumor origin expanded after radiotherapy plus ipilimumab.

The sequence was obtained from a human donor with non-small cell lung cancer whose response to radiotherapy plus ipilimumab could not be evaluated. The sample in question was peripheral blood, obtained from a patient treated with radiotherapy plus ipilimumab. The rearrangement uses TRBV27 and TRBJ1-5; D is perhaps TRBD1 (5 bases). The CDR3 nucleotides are TGTGCCAGCAGTACCGACAGAGACAATCAGCCCCAGCATTTT. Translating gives CASSTDRDNQPQHF.